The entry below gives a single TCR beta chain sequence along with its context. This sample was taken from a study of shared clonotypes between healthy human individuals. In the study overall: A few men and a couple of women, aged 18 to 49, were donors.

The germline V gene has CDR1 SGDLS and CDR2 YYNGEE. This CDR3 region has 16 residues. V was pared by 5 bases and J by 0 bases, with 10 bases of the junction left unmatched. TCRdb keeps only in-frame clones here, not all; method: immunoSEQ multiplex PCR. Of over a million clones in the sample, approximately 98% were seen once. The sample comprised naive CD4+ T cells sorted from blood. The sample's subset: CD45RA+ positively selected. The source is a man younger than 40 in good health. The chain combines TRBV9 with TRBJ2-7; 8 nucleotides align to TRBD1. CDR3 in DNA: TGTGCCAGCAGTCGAACCGGACAGGGCCTCTCCTACGAGCAGTACTTC. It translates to CASSRTGQGLSYEQYF. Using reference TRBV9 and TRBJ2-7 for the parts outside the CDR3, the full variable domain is DSGVTQTPKHLITATGQRVTLRCSPRSGDLSVYWYQQSLDQGLQFLIQYYNGEERAKGNILERFSAQQFPDLHSELNLSSLELGDSALYFCASSRTGQGLSYEQYFGPGTRLTVT.